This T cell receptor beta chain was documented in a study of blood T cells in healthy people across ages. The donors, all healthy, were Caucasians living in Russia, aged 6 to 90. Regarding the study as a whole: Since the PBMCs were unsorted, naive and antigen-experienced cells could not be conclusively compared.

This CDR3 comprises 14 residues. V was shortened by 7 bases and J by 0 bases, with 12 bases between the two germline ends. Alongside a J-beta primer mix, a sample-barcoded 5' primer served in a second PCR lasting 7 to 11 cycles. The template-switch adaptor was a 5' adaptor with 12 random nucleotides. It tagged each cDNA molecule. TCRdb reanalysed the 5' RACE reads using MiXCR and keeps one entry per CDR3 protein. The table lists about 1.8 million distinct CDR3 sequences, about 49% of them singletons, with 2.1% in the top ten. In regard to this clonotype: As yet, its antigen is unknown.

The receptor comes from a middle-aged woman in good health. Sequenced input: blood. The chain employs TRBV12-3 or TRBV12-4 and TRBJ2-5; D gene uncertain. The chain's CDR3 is CASTLGRYQETQYF. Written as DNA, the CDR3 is TGTGCCAGCACCCTCGGCAGGTACCAAGAGACCCAGTACTTC.